The T cell receptor (beta chain) described here comes from a study of cytomegalovirus exposure and HLA in healthy donors. With respect to this clone: What it binds is not known.

Whole-study results and caveats: Most TCR sequences were rare, but some public TCRs occurred in many donors. Under in vitro conditions, three CMV-associated chains were confirmed as specific for CMV antigens.

Here immunoSEQ multiplex PCR was the method, and the copy in TCRdb shows in-frame clones only, minus some. The table records more than 50,000 clones, 91% of them present only once. This sequence was found in a woman aged 30 to 39 in good health and CMV-seronegative. Sequenced: PBMCs.

The CDR3 sequence: CASSGLSRLDYGYTF. CDR3 coding DNA: TGTGCCAGTAGTGGTTTGTCCAGGCTGGACTATGGCTACACCTTC. The chain uses TRBV19 and TRBJ1-2, with no clear D. In germline, CDR1 is LNHDA, CDR2 SQIVND (reference sequence). The CDR3 is made up of 15 amino acids. V was trimmed by 5 bases and J by 3 bases, leaving 16 bases between them.